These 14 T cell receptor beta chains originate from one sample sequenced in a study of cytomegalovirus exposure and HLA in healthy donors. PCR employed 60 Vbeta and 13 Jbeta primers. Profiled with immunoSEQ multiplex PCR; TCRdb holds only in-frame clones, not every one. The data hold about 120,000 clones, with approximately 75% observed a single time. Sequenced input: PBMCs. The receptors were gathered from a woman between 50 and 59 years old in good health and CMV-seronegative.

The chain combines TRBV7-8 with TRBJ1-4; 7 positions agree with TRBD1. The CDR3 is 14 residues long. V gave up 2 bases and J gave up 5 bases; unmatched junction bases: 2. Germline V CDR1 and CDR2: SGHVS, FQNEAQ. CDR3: CASSLPGGNEKLFF. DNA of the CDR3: TGTGCCAGCAGCTTACCAGGGGGGAATGAAAAACTGTTTTTT.

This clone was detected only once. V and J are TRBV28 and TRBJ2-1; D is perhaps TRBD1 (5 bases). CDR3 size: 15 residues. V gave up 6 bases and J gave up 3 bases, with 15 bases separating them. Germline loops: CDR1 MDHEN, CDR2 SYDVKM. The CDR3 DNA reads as TGTGCCAGCAGCCCTTACAGTAGGGGCTACAATGAGCAGTTCTTC. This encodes CASSPYSRGYNEQFF.

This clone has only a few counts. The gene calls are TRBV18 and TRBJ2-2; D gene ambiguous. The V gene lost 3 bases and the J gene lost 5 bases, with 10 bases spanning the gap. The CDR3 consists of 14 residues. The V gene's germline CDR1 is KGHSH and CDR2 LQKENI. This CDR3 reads CASSPLITTGELFF. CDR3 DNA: TGTGCCAGCTCACCCCTGATAACAACCGGGGAGCTGTTTTTT.

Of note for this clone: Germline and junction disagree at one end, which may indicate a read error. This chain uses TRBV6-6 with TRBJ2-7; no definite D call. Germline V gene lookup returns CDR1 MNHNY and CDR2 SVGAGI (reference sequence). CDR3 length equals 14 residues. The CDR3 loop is CASSYRQSSYERYF. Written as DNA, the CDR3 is TGTGCCAGCAGTTACAGGCAGAGCTCCTACGAGCGGTACTTC.

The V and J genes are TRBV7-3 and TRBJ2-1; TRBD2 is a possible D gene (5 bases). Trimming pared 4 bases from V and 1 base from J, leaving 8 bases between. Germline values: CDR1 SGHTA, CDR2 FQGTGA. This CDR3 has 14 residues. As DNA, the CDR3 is TGTGCCAGCAGCTCCGGGAATTCCTACAATGAGCAGTTCTTC. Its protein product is CASSSGNSYNEQFF. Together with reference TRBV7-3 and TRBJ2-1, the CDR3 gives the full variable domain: GAGVSQTPSNKVTEKGKYVELRCDPISGHTALYWYRQSLGQGPEFLIYFQGTGAADDSGLPNDRFFAVRPEGSVSTLKIQRTERGDSAVYLCASSSGNSYNEQFFGPGTRLTVL.

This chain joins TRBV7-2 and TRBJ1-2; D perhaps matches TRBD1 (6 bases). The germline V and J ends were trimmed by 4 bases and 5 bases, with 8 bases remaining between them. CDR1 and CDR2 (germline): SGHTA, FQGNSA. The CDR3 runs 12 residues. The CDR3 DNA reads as TGTGCCAGCAGCTCACAGGGATATGGCTACACCTTC. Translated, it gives CASSSQGYGYTF.

CDR3: CASTPAGGRNYGYTF. CDR3 DNA: TGTGCCAGCACCCCGGCGGGGGGCAGGAACTATGGCTACACCTTC. The gene calls are TRBV28 and TRBJ1-2; a weak D match, TRBD1 (6 bases). The CDR3 consists of 15 residues. Deletions cut 7 bases from V and 2 bases from J, with 17 bases between. Germline V gives CDR1 MDHEN, CDR2 SYDVKM.

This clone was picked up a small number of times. This CDR3 reads CASSQLRAGAGTSFF. CDR3 nucleotides: TGTGCCAGCAGCCAACTTAGGGCGGGGGCAGGTACCAGTTTCTTC. The rearrangement links TRBV7-2 to TRBJ2-1; D may be TRBD2 (7 bases). The CDR3 spans 15 residues. The germline CDR1 and CDR2 sequences are SGHTA and FQGNSA. V lost 5 bases and J 16 bases, leaving 27 bases between the germline ends.

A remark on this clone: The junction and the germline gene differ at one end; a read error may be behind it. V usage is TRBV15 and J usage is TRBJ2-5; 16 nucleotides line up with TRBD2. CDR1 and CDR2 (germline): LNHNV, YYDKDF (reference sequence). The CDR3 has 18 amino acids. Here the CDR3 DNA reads TGTGCCACCAGCCGAGAGGGACTAGCGGGAGGGCCCGGGGAGACCCAGTACTTC. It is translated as CATSREGLAGGPGETQYF. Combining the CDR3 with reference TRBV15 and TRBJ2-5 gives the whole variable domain DAMVIQNPRYQVTQFGKPVTLSCSQTLNHNVMYWYQQKSSQAPKLLFHYYDKDFNNEADTPDNFQSRRPNTSFCFLDIRSPGLGDTAMYLCATSREGLAGGPGETQYFGPGTRLLVL.

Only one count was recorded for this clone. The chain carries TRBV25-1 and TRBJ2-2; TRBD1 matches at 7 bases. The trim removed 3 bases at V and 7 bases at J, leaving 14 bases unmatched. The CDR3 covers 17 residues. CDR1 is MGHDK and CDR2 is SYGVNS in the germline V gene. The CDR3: CASSDRKTGVRGGELFF. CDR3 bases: TGTGCCAGCAGTGATCGTAAAACAGGGGTTAGGGGCGGGGAGCTGTTTTTT.

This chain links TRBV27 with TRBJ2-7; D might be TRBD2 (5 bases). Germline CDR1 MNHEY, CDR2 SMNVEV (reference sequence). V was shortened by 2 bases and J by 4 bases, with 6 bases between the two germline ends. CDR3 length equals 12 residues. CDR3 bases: TGTGCCAGCAGTTTACCGGGGTACGAGCAGTACTTC. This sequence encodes CASSLPGYEQYF.

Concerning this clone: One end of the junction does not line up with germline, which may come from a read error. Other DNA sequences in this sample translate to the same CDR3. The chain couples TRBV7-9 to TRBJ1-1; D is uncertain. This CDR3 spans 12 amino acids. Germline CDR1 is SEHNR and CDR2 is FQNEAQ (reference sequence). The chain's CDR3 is CSSSLVATEAFF. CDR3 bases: TGTTCCAGCAGCTTAGTCGCGACAGAAGCTTTCTTT.

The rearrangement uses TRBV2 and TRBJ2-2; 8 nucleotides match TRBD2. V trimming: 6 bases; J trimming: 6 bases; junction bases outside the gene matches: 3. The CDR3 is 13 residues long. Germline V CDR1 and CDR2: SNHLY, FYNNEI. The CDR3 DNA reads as TGTGCCAGCAGGCCGGGGGGGGCCGGGGAGCTGTTTTTT. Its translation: CASRPGGAGELFF.

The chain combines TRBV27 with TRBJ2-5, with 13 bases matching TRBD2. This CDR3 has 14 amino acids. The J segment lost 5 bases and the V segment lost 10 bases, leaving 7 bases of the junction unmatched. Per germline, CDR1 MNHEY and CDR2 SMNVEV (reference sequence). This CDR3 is CATQLAGGVETQYF. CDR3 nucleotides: TGTGCCACCCAACTAGCGGGAGGGGTTGAGACCCAGTACTTC.